The 28 T cell receptor beta chains below were found in one sample sequenced in a study of CD8+CD57+ T cells in acquired aplastic anemia. Profiling that covered TCR beta VDJ and CDR3 relied on genomic DNA as its template. MiXCR, applied by TCRdb to the reads, yields one record per CDR3 protein. This table holds 150,000 to 170,000 distinct CDR3 sequences, about 48% found once. Previously, flow cytometry had revealed CD8+CD57+ cell expansion in the patients chosen for sequencing. The sample comprised sorted CD4+, CD8+, or CD8+CD57+ T cells (not recorded which) from PBMCs. The source is a human donor with aplastic anemia.

This sequence joins TRBV9 and TRBJ2-1; TRBD2 aligns across 11 bases. This CDR3 spans 12 amino acids. In germline, CDR1 is SGDLS, CDR2 YYNGEE. Unmatched junction bases numbered 6, after V lost 10 bases and J lost 9 bases. The CDR3 nucleotides are TGTGCCTATAGCGGGGGGGCCCCTGAGCAGTTCTTC. This codes for CAYSGGAPEQFF.

This clonotype showed up many times. The chain uses TRBV19 and TRBJ2-1; no firm D call. Per germline, CDR1 LNHDA and CDR2 SQIVND (reference sequence). The CDR3 extends over 15 amino acids. Trimming took 3 bases from V and 4 from J, leaving 13 bases between them. This CDR3 is CASSMAPSSYNEQFF. The CDR3 nucleotides read TGTGCCAGTAGTATGGCTCCCTCTTCATACAATGAGCAGTTCTTC.

The V call is TRBV19, the J call TRBJ2-3, with 9 bases matching TRBD2. The CDR3 sequence is 14 residues long. Germline CDR1 LNHDA, CDR2 SQIVND (reference sequence). After removal of 9 bases from V and 4 bases from J, the junction contained 8 bases not matched to a gene. The CDR3 region is CASVGRGGPDTQYF. CDR3 bases: TGTGCCAGCGTAGGGCGGGGGGGCCCAGATACGCAGTATTTT.

The chain has TRBV4-2 and TRBJ2-5; 11 bases map to TRBD2. The CDR3 runs 17 residues. Germline trimming cut 0 bases from V and 5 bases from J; bases unmatched to any gene: 8. CDR1 and CDR2 from the germline V gene are LGHNA and YNFKEQ. The CDR3 is CASSQEIAGGLRETQYF. CDR3 bases: TGTGCCAGCAGCCAAGAAATAGCGGGAGGGCTTCGTGAGACCCAGTACTTC.

The chain recombines TRBV7-2 with TRBJ1-1; D unresolved. This CDR3 has 15 residues. V was trimmed by 8 bases and J by 1 base, leaving 17 bases between them. Germline V gene lookup returns CDR1 SGHTA and CDR2 FQGNSA. The CDR3 DNA is TGTGCCAGCCGCCCTGTGGTCTTCGGGAACACTGAAGCTTTCTTT. It specifies CASRPVVFGNTEAFF.

This clonotype was counted many times. This chain connects TRBV6-1 to TRBJ1-5; D call uncertain. The CDR3 loop spans 13 amino acids. Germline assignment: CDR1 MNHNS and CDR2 SASEGT. V was pared by 4 bases and J by 0 bases, with 4 bases between. CDR3 DNA: TGTGCCAGCAGTGGGGATAGCAATCAGCCCCAGCATTTT. This translates into CASSGDSNQPQHF.

The chain links TRBV15 to TRBJ2-5, with TRBD2 identical over 8 bases. Germline CDR1 and CDR2: LNHNV and YYDKDF (reference sequence). The CDR3 extends over 17 amino acids. The J segment lost 5 bases and the V segment lost 0 bases, leaving 11 bases of the junction unmatched. CDR3 coding DNA: TGTGCCACCAGCAGAGATACACTAGCGGTGAACAATGAGACCCAGTACTTC. Translating gives CATSRDTLAVNNETQYF. The whole variable domain, remainder taken from reference TRBV15 and TRBJ2-5, is DAMVIQNPRYQVTQFGKPVTLSCSQTLNHNVMYWYQQKSSQAPKLLFHYYDKDFNNEADTPDNFQSRRPNTSFCFLDIRSPGLGDTAMYLCATSRDTLAVNNETQYFGPGTRLLVL.

This clonotype was counted many times. This chain uses TRBV2 with TRBJ2-5, with D possibly called TRBD1 or TRBD2 (6 bases each). This CDR3 contains 18 residues. V gave up 0 bases and J gave up 5 bases, with 22 bases separating them. Germline V CDR1 and CDR2: SNHLY, FYNNEI. CDR3 coding DNA: TGTGCCAGCAGTGAAGCGGGAAGTTGGAGGGAAGGGGGGGAGACCCAGTACTTC. Translating gives CASSEAGSWREGGETQYF.

This clonotype has at least ten counts. The V and J genes are TRBV19 and TRBJ2-3; 8 bases agree with TRBD2. V shed 8 bases, J shed 1 base, and the junction held 8 bases outside the gene matches. In germline, CDR1 is LNHDA, CDR2 SQIVND (reference sequence). This CDR3 is 15 amino acids long. DNA of the CDR3: TGTGCCAGTGAGAGCGGGGGAGGGGGCACAGATACGCAGTATTTT. Residues: CASESGGGGTDTQYF.

This clonotype was counted a few times. J is TRBJ1-2 and V is TRBV10-3, with D perhaps TRBD1 (5 bases). Trimming left V 5 bases short and J 3 bases short, with 10 bases between. The germline V gene has CDR1 ENHRY and CDR2 SYGVKD. This CDR3 is 13 amino acids long. The CDR3 is CAISTTADYGYTF. Here the CDR3 DNA reads TGTGCCATCAGTACGACAGCCGACTATGGCTACACCTTC.

This clonotype was found many times. The CDR3 sequence: CASSRDNPKALHF. The DNA for the CDR3 is TGTGCCAGCAGTCGGGACAACCCAAAGGCCCTCCACTTT. The chain recombines TRBV2 with TRBJ1-6, with D perhaps TRBD1 (6 bases). Germline V CDR1 and CDR2: SNHLY, FYNNEI. This CDR3 comprises 13 residues. The ends were cut back, 5 bases at V and 14 bases at J, with 16 bases in the middle.

In DNA, the CDR3 is TGTGCCAGCAGTGAAGAGGGACCGGACAGGGGTGGGGACGAGCAGTACTTC. This sequence encodes CASSEEGPDRGGDEQYF. The rearrangement uses TRBV2 and TRBJ2-7, with 9 bases fitting TRBD1. J gave up 5 bases and V 1 base, and 12 bases lay outside the gene matches. This CDR3 has 17 amino acids. Germline values: CDR1 SNHLY, CDR2 FYNNEI.

This clonotype was counted many times. The chain is built from TRBV16 and TRBJ2-1; no definite D call. Between the trimmed V and J ends, which lost 4 bases and 8 bases, there was a span of 15 bases. The germline CDR1 and CDR2 sequences are KGHSY and FQNENV. The CDR3 sequence is 14 residues long. The DNA of the CDR3 is TGTGCCAGCAGCCCATACCGGGTACACGATGAGCAGTTCTTC. Translating gives CASSPYRVHDEQFF.

This chain uses TRBV29-1 with TRBJ2-7, with TRBD1 identical over 8 bases. This CDR3 region has 14 residues. Germline CDR1 is SQVTM and CDR2 is ANQGSEA. Trimming removed 6 bases from V and 6 bases from J; junction bases left unmatched: 13. CDR3 in DNA: TGCAGCGTGGGACTCTTGCAGGGGGCAAGCGAGCAGTACTTC. Translated: CSVGLLQGASEQYF.

Comment on this clonotype: At one end the junction does not follow the germline gene, possibly because of a read error. This chain uses TRBV10-3 with TRBJ1-3; a weak D match, TRBD1 (6 bases). The CDR3 is 14 amino acids. Germline assignment: CDR1 ENHRY and CDR2 SYGVKD. CDR3 coding DNA: TGTACCATCGGTAATCCAGGGGTCGGAAACACCATATATTTT. Protein sequence: CTIGNPGVGNTIYF.

The chain couples TRBV19 to TRBJ1-2, with 8 bases lining up with TRBD1. Germline V gene lookup returns CDR1 LNHDA and CDR2 SQIVND (reference sequence). The CDR3 is 15 amino acids. Trimming took 3 bases from V and 4 from J; bases not matched to a gene: 7. DNA of the CDR3: TGTGCCAGTAGTATGCAGAACAGGGGGGGCTATGGCTACACCTTC. Translation: CASSMQNRGGYGYTF.

The V and J genes are TRBV29-1 and TRBJ2-1; D ambiguous. From germline, CDR1 is SQVTM and CDR2 ANQGSEA. This CDR3 contains 12 residues. Trimming stripped 4 bases from V and 7 bases from J, with 11 bases between. The DNA for the CDR3 is TGCAGCGTTGTCCCGGCCGGGAATGAGCAGTTCTTC. Its protein product is CSVVPAGNEQFF.

This clonotype was seen ten or more times. The genes are TRBV6-5 and TRBJ1-1, with D maybe TRBD1 (6 bases). V gave up 2 bases and J gave up 7 bases, with 11 bases separating them. CDR1 is MNHEY and CDR2 is SVGAGI in the germline V gene. The CDR3 contains 13 residues. The CDR3 DNA follows: TGTGCCAGCAGTTACGGGGGCGCAGATGAAGCTTTCTTT. Translating gives CASSYGGADEAFF.

There are many counts of this clonotype. This chain joins TRBV12-3 or TRBV12-4 and TRBJ1-5; TRBD1 matches 9 bases. The CDR3 has 14 residues. V lost 5 bases and J lost 7; bases outside the gene matches: 6. CDR3 amino acids: CASSPGTGHQPQHF. The CDR3 nucleotides read TGTGCCAGCAGTCCAGGGACAGGGCACCAGCCCCAGCATTTT.

The CDR3 DNA sequence: TGTGCCAGCAGCGTCGGCGGCACAGATACGCAGTATTTT. Its translation: CASSVGGTDTQYF. The chain joins TRBV9 to TRBJ2-3, with D unclear. The CDR3 sequence is 13 residues long. Germline V gene sequence: CDR1 SGDLS, CDR2 YYNGEE. V was pared by 2 bases and J by 1 base, with 5 bases between.

As regards this clonotype: This sequence may be a read error, since a much larger clone differs from it by one base. The chain uses TRBV4-2 and TRBJ2-1; D tentatively reads TRBD1 or TRBD2 (5 bases each). CDR1 is LGHNA, CDR2 YNFKEQ, per germline. Trimming took 4 bases from V and 9 from J, leaving 22 bases between them. The CDR3 sequence is 16 residues long. CDR3 coding DNA: TGTGCCAGCAGCCCCGGCGAGGGGACCAACTGGGGTGAGCAGTTCTTC. Its translation is CASSPGEGTNWGEQFF.

This chain joins TRBV4-3 and TRBJ2-7; 7 bases agree with TRBD2. V lost 3 bases and J lost 5; bases outside the gene matches: 7. The CDR3 has 14 amino acids. Germline CDR1 and CDR2: LGHNA and YSLEER. The CDR3, as DNA: TGCGCCAGCAGCCAGTACGGGGGGAGCCACGAGCAGTACTTC. As protein: CASSQYGGSHEQYF.

This clonotype came up many times. The rearrangement links TRBV20-1 to TRBJ2-1; 7 bases agree with TRBD2. The length of the CDR3 is 13 residues. The V gene end was trimmed by 4 bases and the J gene end by 0 bases; junction bases not matched to a gene: 0. The germline V gene encodes CDR1 DFQATT and CDR2 SNEGSKA (reference sequence). DNA for the CDR3: TGCAGTGCTACTAGCGGCTCCTACAATGAGCAGTTCTTC. Its translation is CSATSGSYNEQFF.

This clonotype was observed many times. This chain connects TRBV20-1 to TRBJ2-6; no definite D call. The CDR3 runs to 16 residues. Germline CDR1 is DFQATT and CDR2 is SNEGSKA (reference sequence). V was pared by 1 base and J by 0 bases, with 10 bases between. The CDR3 loop is CSARGPPVSGANVLTF. In nucleotides, the CDR3 is TGCAGTGCTAGAGGTCCCCCGGTCTCTGGGGCCAACGTCCTGACTTTC.

In its sample, this clonotype was seen a few times. The rearrangement links TRBV7-9 to TRBJ2-1, with D uncertain. The V and J ends lost 2 bases and 5 bases respectively, with 4 bases between them. The CDR3 has 12 residues. CDR1 and CDR2 from the germline V gene are SEHNR and FQNEAQ (reference sequence). The CDR3 coding sequence is TGTGCCAGCAGCTTACAGCACAATGAGCAGTTCTTC. Amino acid sequence: CASSLQHNEQFF.

This clonotype was picked up one time. This chain connects TRBV3-1 to TRBJ1-5; no clear D. The V gene's germline CDR1 is LGHDT and CDR2 YNNKEL (reference sequence). The CDR3 runs 14 residues. Trimming removed 1 base at V and 0 bases at J, with 4 bases between. DNA for the CDR3: TGTGCCAGCAGCCAAGCCCTTAGCAATCAGCCCCAGCATTTT. Translating gives CASSQALSNQPQHF.

This sequence joins TRBV29-1 and TRBJ1-2; D gene unclear. Germline V CDR1 and CDR2: SQVTM, ANQGSEA. The V gene lost 3 bases and the J gene lost 5 bases, with 16 bases spanning the gap. The CDR3 has 14 amino acids. This CDR3 reads CSVDGGQAGYGYTF. DNA of the CDR3: TGCAGCGTTGACGGAGGTCAGGCTGGTTATGGCTACACCTTC.

The chain employs TRBV5-1 and TRBJ1-1; D unclear. Trimming cost V 5 bases and J 6 bases, with 17 bases left between them. CDR1 and CDR2 from the germline V gene are SGHRS and YFSETQ. CDR3 size: 14 residues. This CDR3 reads CASSPRTPDAEAFF. CDR3 bases: TGCGCCAGCAGTCCCCGCACACCTGACGCTGAAGCTTTCTTT.